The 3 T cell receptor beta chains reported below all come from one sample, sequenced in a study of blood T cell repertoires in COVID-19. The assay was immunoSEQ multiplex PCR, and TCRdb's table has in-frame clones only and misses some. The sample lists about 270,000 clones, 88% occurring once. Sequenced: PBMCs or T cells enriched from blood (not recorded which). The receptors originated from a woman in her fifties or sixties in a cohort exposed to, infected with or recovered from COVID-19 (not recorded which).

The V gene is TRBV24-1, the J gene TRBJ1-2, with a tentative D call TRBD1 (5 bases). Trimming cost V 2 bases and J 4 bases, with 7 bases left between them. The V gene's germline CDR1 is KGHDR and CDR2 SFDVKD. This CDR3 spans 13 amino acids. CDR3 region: CATSDSQGYGYTF. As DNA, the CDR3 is TGTGCCACCAGTGATTCCCAGGGCTATGGCTACACCTTC.

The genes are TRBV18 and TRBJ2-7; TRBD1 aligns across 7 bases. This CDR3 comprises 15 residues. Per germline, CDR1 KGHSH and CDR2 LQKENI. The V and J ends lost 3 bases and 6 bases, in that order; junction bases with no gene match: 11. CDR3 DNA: TGTGCCAGCTCACCCCAGACAGGGCAAGGCTCCGAGCAGTACTTC. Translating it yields CASSPQTGQGSEQYF.

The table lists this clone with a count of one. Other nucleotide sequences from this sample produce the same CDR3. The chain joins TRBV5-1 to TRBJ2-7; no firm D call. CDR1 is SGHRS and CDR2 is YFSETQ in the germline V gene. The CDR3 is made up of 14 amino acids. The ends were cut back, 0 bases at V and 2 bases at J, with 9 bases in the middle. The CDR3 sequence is CASSLAGVPYEQYF. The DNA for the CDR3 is TGCGCCAGCAGCTTGGCTGGAGTCCCCTACGAGCAGTACTTC.